The T cell receptor beta chain described here comes from a study of blood T cell repertoires in COVID-19. Study details: Both acute and convalescent COVID-19 samples were obtained from the United States, Italy and Spain. Sources were T cells, B-cell-depleted T cells, or PBMCs; the material itself was cDNA or gDNA.

Per germline, CDR1 SGHNT and CDR2 YYREEE (reference sequence). V lost 3 bases and J lost 4; bases outside the gene matches: 9. The CDR3 spans 15 residues. Original analysis: Reference gene primer amplification gave estimated nucleated cell counts. Measured with immunoSEQ multiplex PCR; TCRdb has only the in-frame clones, and not every one. V and J calls and clone size come straight from that table; D and trimming were deduced from the DNA. Seen here are some 240,000 clones, roughly 89% observed once, and the top ten hold less than 2%. This TCR was sampled from a woman in her thirties or forties who had recovered from COVID-19. The chain has TRBV5-4 and TRBJ1-2; 7 bases match TRBD1. Sequenced material: peripheral blood. The DNA of the CDR3 is TGTGCCAGCAGCTCGACTCAGGGACAGTTCTATGGCTACACCTTC. Translated: CASSSTQGQFYGYTF.